A selection of T cell receptor beta chains follows, all from one sample in a study of CD8 T cells in ankylosing spondylitis. TCRdb fed the 5' RACE reads into MiXCR, producing one record per CDR3 protein. Among some 700,000 distinct CDR3 sequences listed, 15% to 20% were seen once. Specimen: blood, either unsorted or a sorted T cell fraction (not recorded which). Receptors originate from a male donor with ankylosing spondylitis. The CDR3 runs from the conserved cysteine through the conserved F or W. A D gene is named only where the DNA matches it firmly. Size is stated for part of the rows, as once, few or many counts, or as a class when the clone is expanded.

V: TRBV10-2
D: TRBD2
J: TRBJ2-2
size: -
DNA: TGCGCCAGCAGTTGGTCCCCCAGCGGGGACAACACCGGGGAGCTGTTTTTT
CDR3: CASSWSPSGDNTGELFF

V: TRBV7-6
D: TRBD2
J: TRBJ2-1
size: -
DNA: TGTGCCAGCAGCCGAACTAGCGGGGGGGGCACCTACAATGAGCAGTTCTTC
CDR3: CASSRTSGGGTYNEQFF

V: TRBV5-1
D: -
J: TRBJ2-7
size: many
DNA: TGCGCCAGCAGCTCAAAGAAGGACACCCCCTCCTTACGTGAGCAGTACTTC
CDR3: CASSSKKDTPSLREQYF

V: TRBV11-2
D: TRBD2
J: TRBJ2-3
size: many
DNA: TGTGCCAGCAGCTTAGGAGGAGCGGGGGGCTACACAGATACGCAGTATTTT
CDR3: CASSLGGAGGYTDTQYF

V: TRBV5-1
D: TRBD1
J: TRBJ1-1
size: few
DNA: TGCGCCAGCAGCTTGGGACAGGGGGCATACACTGAAGCTTTCTTT
CDR3: CASSLGQGAYTEAFF

V: TRBV5-6
D: -
J: TRBJ1-1
size: few
DNA: TGTGCCAGCAGCTGGAAAGGGGCGGGGTACACTGAAGCTTTCTTT
CDR3: CASSWKGAGYTEAFF

V: TRBV5-1
D: -
J: TRBJ1-1
size: few
DNA: TGCGCCAGCAGCTACTCTGGGGGACTAGACACTGAAGCTTTCTTT
CDR3: CASSYSGGLDTEAFF

V: TRBV30
D: TRBD1
J: TRBJ1-2
size: -
DNA: TGTGCCTGGGGGACAGGGCCCTACTATGGCTACACCTTC
CDR3: CAWGTGPYYGYTF

V: TRBV3-1
D: -
J: TRBJ1-5
size: few
DNA: TGTGCCAGCAGCCAAGATGGGGGGGGTCAGCCCCAGCATTTT
CDR3: CASSQDGGGQPQHF

V: TRBV6-5
D: TRBD1
J: TRBJ2-7
size: few
DNA: TGTGCCAGCAGCTCCCCGGGACAGGGCTCCGAGCAGTACTTC
CDR3: CASSSPGQGSEQYF

V: TRBV19
D: -
J: TRBJ2-4
size: -
DNA: TGTGCCAGTAGTACCAACAGGGAGTACGTCAAAAACATTCAGTACTTC
CDR3: CASSTNREYVKNIQYF

V: TRBV5-1
D: -
J: TRBJ2-7
size: -
DNA: TGCGCCAGCAGCCCCGGGACCGCTGGCTACGAGCAGTACTTC
CDR3: CASSPGTAGYEQYF

V: TRBV11-3
D: TRBD1
J: TRBJ2-5
size: -
DNA: TGTGCCAGCCACGGACAGGGTCGGACCCAAGAGACCCAGTACTTC
CDR3: CASHGQGRTQETQYF

V: TRBV7-9
D: -
J: TRBJ2-5
size: -
DNA: TGTGCCAGCAGCTTAGTTATCACAGTCCAAGAGACCCAGTACTTC
CDR3: CASSLVITVQETQYF

V: TRBV20-1
D: -
J: TRBJ2-3
size: -
DNA: TGCAGTGCTAGGATCGACTCTCCCACAGATACGCAGTATTTT
CDR3: CSARIDSPTDTQYF

V: TRBV5-5
D: TRBD1
J: TRBJ2-7
size: few
DNA: TGTGCCAGCAGCTTGTCCGGGACAGTCTACGAGCAGTACTTC
CDR3: CASSLSGTVYEQYF

V: TRBV12-3/TRBV12-4
D: -
J: TRBJ1-4
size: -
DNA: TGTGCCAGCAGAACCGGGCCTGTTGAAAAACTGTTTTTT
CDR3: CASRTGPVEKLFF

V: TRBV5-1
D: -
J: TRBJ1-6
size: -
DNA: TGCGCCAGCAGCTTGGCCGGGGACCAGAATTCACCCCTCCACTTT
CDR3: CASSLAGDQNSPLHF

V: TRBV6-2/TRBV6-3
D: TRBD1
J: TRBJ2-2
size: few
DNA: TGTGCCAGCAGTTACCCCATCGACAGGGTATTCCGTGCCGACACCGGGGAGCTGTTTTTT
CDR3: CASSYPIDRVFRADTGELFF

V: TRBV5-1
D: TRBD1
J: TRBJ2-2
size: -
DNA: TGCGCCAGCAGCCTACTCTGGGGACAGGGGCACACCGGGGAGCTGTTTTTT
CDR3: CASSLLWGQGHTGELFF

V: TRBV12-3/TRBV12-4
D: TRBD1
J: TRBJ1-1
size: few
DNA: TGTGCCAGCATTTCACAGGGGGCGGGTGAAGCTTTCTTT
CDR3: CASISQGAGEAFF

V: TRBV10-2
D: TRBD2
J: TRBJ2-1
size: -
DNA: TGCGCCAGCAGTGAGCTGAGGACTAGCTTTTACAATGAGCAGTTCTTC
CDR3: CASSELRTSFYNEQFF

V: TRBV5-6
D: -
J: TRBJ1-1
size: few
DNA: TGTGCCAGCAGCTTGGACAGGCAAGAAGCTTTCTTT
CDR3: CASSLDRQEAFF

V: TRBV24-1
D: -
J: TRBJ1-1
size: -
DNA: TGTGCCACCAGTGACGAACATAGGGTGGGAGAAGCTTTCTTT
CDR3: CATSDEHRVGEAFF

V: TRBV12-3/TRBV12-4
D: TRBD2
J: TRBJ2-7
size: -
DNA: TGTGCCAGCAGTTCCGGACTAGCCCCTCGCGAGCAGTACTTC
CDR3: CASSSGLAPREQYF

V: TRBV5-1
D: -
J: TRBJ1-2
size: many
DNA: TGCGCCAGCACTCCTCTCTTGGGGGCAGGCTATGGCTACACCTTC
CDR3: CASTPLLGAGYGYTF

V: TRBV9
D: TRBD1
J: TRBJ1-2
size: many
DNA: TGTGCCAGCAGCGTGGGACAGGGGAACTATGGCTACACCTTC
CDR3: CASSVGQGNYGYTF

V: TRBV11-2
D: TRBD2
J: TRBJ2-1
size: -
DNA: TGTGCCAGCAGCTCGGGATTTAGCGGGAGTGTCAATGAGCAGTTCTTC
CDR3: CASSSGFSGSVNEQFF

V: TRBV4-1
D: TRBD1
J: TRBJ1-4
size: -
DNA: TGCGCCAGCAGCCAGGAGGGGGCGGATCTTGCTAATGAAAAACTGTTTTTT
CDR3: CASSQEGADLANEKLFF

V: TRBV12-3/TRBV12-4
D: -
J: TRBJ1-5
size: many
DNA: TGTGCCAGCAGCTCCAATCAGCCCCAGCATTTT
CDR3: CASSSNQPQHF

V: TRBV12-3/TRBV12-4
D: -
J: TRBJ1-5
size: many
DNA: TGTGCCAGCAGTTTAGTTCTGGGATATCAGCCCCAGCATTTT
CDR3: CASSLVLGYQPQHF

V: TRBV13
D: TRBD1
J: TRBJ2-2
size: -
DNA: TGTGCCAGCAGCCGCCACCGACAGGGGAGCGGGGAGCTGTTTTTT
CDR3: CASSRHRQGSGELFF

V: TRBV20-1
D: -
J: TRBJ2-4
size: few
DNA: TGCAGTGCTATTGGGCTACTAGCCAAAAACATTCAGTACTTC
CDR3: CSAIGLLAKNIQYF

V: TRBV3-1
D: TRBD2
J: TRBJ2-7
size: few
DNA: TGTGCCAGCACACTAGCGGGAGACGAGCAGTACTTC
CDR3: CASTLAGDEQYF

V: TRBV5-1
D: -
J: TRBJ2-2
size: few
DNA: TGCGCCAGCAGCTTTCCCGGACTCGTAGAGACCCTATTGAGCACCGGGGAGCTGTTTTTT
CDR3: CASSFPGLVETLLSTGELFF

V: TRBV10-3
D: -
J: TRBJ2-2
size: -
DNA: TGTGCCTCCCAGGACACCGGGGAGCTGTTTTTT
CDR3: CASQDTGELFF

V: TRBV12-3/TRBV12-4
D: -
J: TRBJ1-5
size: -
DNA: TGTGCCAGCAGTTTAGGGCGGATAAATCAGCCCCAGCATTTT
CDR3: CASSLGRINQPQHF

V: TRBV9
D: -
J: TRBJ2-3
size: few
DNA: TGTGCCAGCAGCGAAATCGGTGCACCAGATACGCAGTATTTT
CDR3: CASSEIGAPDTQYF

V: TRBV4-1
D: TRBD2
J: TRBJ2-7
size: few
DNA: TGCGCCAGCAGCCCTCGATTGGGACTAGCGGACTACGAGCAGTACTTC
CDR3: CASSPRLGLADYEQYF

V: TRBV12-3/TRBV12-4
D: -
J: TRBJ2-5
size: -
DNA: TGTGCCAGCAGTTTACGGACAGAGGCCCCCGAGTACTTC
CDR3: CASSLRTEAPEYF

V: TRBV18
D: -
J: TRBJ2-7
size: -
DNA: TGTGCCAGCTCACCCCAGGCCCTACCCCCTACGTACGAGCAGTACTTC
CDR3: CASSPQALPPTYEQYF

V: TRBV9
D: -
J: TRBJ1-1
size: many
DNA: TGTGCCAGCAGCGTAGGAGGGGGGACCACTGAAGCTTTCTTT
CDR3: CASSVGGGTTEAFF

V: TRBV2
D: TRBD1
J: TRBJ2-3
size: -
DNA: TGTGCCGGTACGAGGACAGGGGTCGCGATAGATACGCAGTATTTT
CDR3: CAGTRTGVAIDTQYF

V: TRBV20-1
D: -
J: TRBJ2-1
size: -
DNA: TGCAGTGCTAGCGACCAGGCAGCGTCCTACAATGAGCAGTTCTTC
CDR3: CSASDQAASYNEQFF

V: TRBV29-1
D: TRBD2
J: TRBJ2-1
size: few
DNA: TGCAGCGTTGATTCCCCTAGCGGAGTCTACAATGAGCAGTTCTTC
CDR3: CSVDSPSGVYNEQFF

V: TRBV5-1
D: TRBD1
J: TRBJ2-3
size: -
DNA: TGCGCCAGCACATCGGGACAGGGTGTCGATACGCAGTATTTT
CDR3: CASTSGQGVDTQYF

V: TRBV12-3/TRBV12-4
D: -
J: TRBJ2-7
size: few
DNA: TGTGCCAGCAGTCCGACGGGCCCCGAGCAGTACTTC
CDR3: CASSPTGPEQYF